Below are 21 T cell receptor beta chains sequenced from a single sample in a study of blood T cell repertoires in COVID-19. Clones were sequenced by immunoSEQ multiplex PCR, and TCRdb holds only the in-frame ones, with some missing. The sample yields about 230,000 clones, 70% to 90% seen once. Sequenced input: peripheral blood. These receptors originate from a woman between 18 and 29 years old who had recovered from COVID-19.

This chain's CDR3 is CASSFPEEGGYTF. The CDR3 region has the DNA TGTGCCAGCAGCTTCCCGGAAGAGGGAGGCTACACCTTC. The rearrangement uses TRBV7-6 and TRBJ1-2; D ambiguous. Germline V gene lookup returns CDR1 SGHVS and CDR2 FNYEAQ. This CDR3 has 13 amino acids. The V end was cut by 3 bases, the J end by 8 bases, with 13 bases between. The whole variable domain, filled in from reference TRBV7-6 and TRBJ1-2, reads GAGVSQSPRYKVTKRGQDVALRCDPISGHVSLYWYRQALGQGPEFLTYFNYEAQQDKSGLPNDRFSAERPEGSISTLTIQRTEQRDSAMYRCASSFPEEGGYTFGSGTRLTVV.

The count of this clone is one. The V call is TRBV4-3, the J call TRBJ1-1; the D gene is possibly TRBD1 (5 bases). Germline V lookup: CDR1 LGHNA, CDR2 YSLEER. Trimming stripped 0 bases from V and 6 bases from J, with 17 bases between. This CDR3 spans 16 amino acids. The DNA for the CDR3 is TGCGCCAGCAGCCAAGAAGTTCCAGGGTCGGGGGCTGAAGCTTTCTTT. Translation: CASSQEVPGSGAEAFF.

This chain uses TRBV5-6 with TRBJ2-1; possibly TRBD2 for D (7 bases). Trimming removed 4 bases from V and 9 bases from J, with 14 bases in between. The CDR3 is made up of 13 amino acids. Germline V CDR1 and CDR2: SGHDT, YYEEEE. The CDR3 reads CASSDGLGGEQFF. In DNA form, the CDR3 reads TGTGCCAGCAGCGACGGACTAGGGGGTGAGCAGTTCTTC. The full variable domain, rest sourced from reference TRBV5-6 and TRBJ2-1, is DAGVTQSPTHLIKTRGQQVTLRCSPKSGHDTVSWYQQALGQGPQFIFQYYEEEERQRGNFPDRFSGHQFPNYSSELNVNALLLGDSALYLCASSDGLGGEQFFGPGTRLTVL.

The CDR3 sequence is CASTLGSETIYF. The CDR3 nucleotides are TGTGCCAGCACCCTGGGTTCGGAGACCATATATTTT. The chain is built from TRBV12-3 or TRBV12-4 and TRBJ1-3; D uncertain. This CDR3 has 12 residues. Trimming took 7 bases from V and 10 from J, leaving 14 bases between them.

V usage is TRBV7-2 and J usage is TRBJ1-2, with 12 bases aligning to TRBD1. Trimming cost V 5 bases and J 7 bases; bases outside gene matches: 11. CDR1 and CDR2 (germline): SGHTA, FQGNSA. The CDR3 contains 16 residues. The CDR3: CASSPGMGQGASGYTF. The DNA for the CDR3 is TGTGCCAGCAGCCCGGGGATGGGACAGGGGGCGAGTGGCTACACCTTC. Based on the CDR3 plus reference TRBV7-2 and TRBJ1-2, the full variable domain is GAGVSQSPSNKVTEKGKDVELRCDPISGHTALYWYRQSLGQGLEFLIYFQGNSAPDKSGLPSDRFSAERTGGSVSTLTIQRTQQEDSAVYLCASSPGMGQGASGYTFGSGTRLTVV.

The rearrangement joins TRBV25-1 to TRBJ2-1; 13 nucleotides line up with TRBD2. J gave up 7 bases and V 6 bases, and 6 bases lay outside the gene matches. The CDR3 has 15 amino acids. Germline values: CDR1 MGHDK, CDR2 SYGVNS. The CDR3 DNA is TGTGCCAGCAGCCTGACTAGCGGGGGGCAGAATGAGCAGTTCTTC. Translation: CASSLTSGGQNEQFF.

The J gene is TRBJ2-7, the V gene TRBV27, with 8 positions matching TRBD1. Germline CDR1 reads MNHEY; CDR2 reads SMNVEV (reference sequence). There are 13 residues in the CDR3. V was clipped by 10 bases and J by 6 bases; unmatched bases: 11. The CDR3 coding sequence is TGTGCCACCTACACAGACAGGGGTTCCGAGCAGTACTTC. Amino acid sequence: CATYTDRGSEQYF.

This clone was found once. The CDR3 spells CASSQTLLTSGNLGSYEQYF. Here the CDR3 DNA reads TGCGCCAGCAGCCAAACTCTTTTGACTAGCGGGAATTTAGGCTCCTACGAGCAGTACTTC. This chain joins TRBV4-1 and TRBJ2-7; 11 bases are a match to TRBD2. V trimming: 2 bases; J trimming: 0 bases; junction bases outside the gene matches: 15. Germline V gives CDR1 MGHRA, CDR2 YSYEKL. The CDR3 sequence is 20 residues long.

CDR3 sequence reads: CASSLFGTGNTEAFF. DNA of the CDR3: TGTGCCAGCAGCTTATTCGGGACAGGGAACACTGAAGCTTTCTTT. The rearrangement joins TRBV11-2 to TRBJ1-1; 8 bases fit TRBD1. Unmatched junction bases numbered 3, after V lost 2 bases and J lost 1 base. Germline CDR1 and CDR2: SGHAT and FQNNGV. This CDR3 contains 15 residues. The whole variable domain, filled in from reference TRBV11-2 and TRBJ1-1, reads EAGVAQSPRYKIIEKRQSVAFWCNPISGHATLYWYQQILGQGPKLLIQFQNNGVVDDSQLPKDRFSAERLKGVDSTLKIQPAKLEDSAVYLCASSLFGTGNTEAFFGQGTRLTVV.

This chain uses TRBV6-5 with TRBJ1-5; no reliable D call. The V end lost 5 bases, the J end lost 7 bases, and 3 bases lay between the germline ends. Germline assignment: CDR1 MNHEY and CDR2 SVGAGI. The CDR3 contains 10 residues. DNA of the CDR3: TGTGCCAGCAGTCAGCAGCCCCAGCATTTT. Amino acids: CASSQQPQHF.

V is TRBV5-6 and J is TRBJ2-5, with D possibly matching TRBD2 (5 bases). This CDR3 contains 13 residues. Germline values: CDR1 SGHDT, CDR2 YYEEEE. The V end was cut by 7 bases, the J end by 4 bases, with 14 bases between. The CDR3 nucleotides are TGTGCCAGCTGGGAACTAGTTAGAGAGACCCAGTACTTC. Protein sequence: CASWELVRETQYF. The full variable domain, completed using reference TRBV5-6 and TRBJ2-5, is DAGVTQSPTHLIKTRGQQVTLRCSPKSGHDTVSWYQQALGQGPQFIFQYYEEEERQRGNFPDRFSGHQFPNYSSELNVNALLLGDSALYLCASWELVRETQYFGPGTRLLVL.

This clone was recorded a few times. CDR3 amino acids: CASSSTSGRASYNEQFF. The CDR3 nucleotides read TGTGCCAGCAGCTCGACTAGCGGGAGGGCCTCCTACAATGAGCAGTTCTTC. V usage is TRBV7-3 and J usage is TRBJ2-1; TRBD2 agrees at 14 bases. This CDR3 is 17 amino acids long. Unmatched junction bases numbered 2, after V lost 4 bases and J lost 0 bases. CDR1 is SGHTA and CDR2 is FQGTGA in the germline V gene.

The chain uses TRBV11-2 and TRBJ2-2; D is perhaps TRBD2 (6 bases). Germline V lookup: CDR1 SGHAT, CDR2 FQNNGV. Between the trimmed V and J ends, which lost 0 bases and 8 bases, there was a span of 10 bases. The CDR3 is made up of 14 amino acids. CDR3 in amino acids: CASSLERDTGELFF. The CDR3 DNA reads TGTGCCAGCAGCTTAGAGCGGGATACGGGGGAGCTGTTTTTT.

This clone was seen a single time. CDR3 amino acids: CASRSGTGGNEQFF. CDR3 in DNA: TGTGCCAGCAGAAGCGGGACAGGGGGGAATGAGCAGTTCTTC. The chain recombines TRBV11-3 with TRBJ2-1; 11 bases align to TRBD1. Germline-derived CDR1 and CDR2 are SGHNT and YENEEA. The CDR3 is made up of 14 amino acids. Trimming cost V 6 bases and J 7 bases; bases outside gene matches: 5.

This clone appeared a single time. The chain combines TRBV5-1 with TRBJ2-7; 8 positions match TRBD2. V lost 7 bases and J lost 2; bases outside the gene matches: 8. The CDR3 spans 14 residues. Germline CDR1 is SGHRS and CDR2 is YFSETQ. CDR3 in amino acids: CASGGFSGAYEQYF. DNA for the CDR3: TGCGCCAGCGGAGGATTTAGCGGGGCCTACGAGCAGTACTTC.

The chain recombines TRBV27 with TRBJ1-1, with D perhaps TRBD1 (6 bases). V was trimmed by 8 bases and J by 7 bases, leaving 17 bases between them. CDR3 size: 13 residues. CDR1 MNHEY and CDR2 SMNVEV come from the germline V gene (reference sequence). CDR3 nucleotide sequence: TGTGCCAGCTCCGTGCGGGGGGCGGGTGAAGCTTTCTTT. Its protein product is CASSVRGAGEAFF.

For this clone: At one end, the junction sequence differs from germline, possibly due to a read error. The CDR3 spells CASSQDRPGGANTGELFF. The CDR3, as DNA: TGCGCCAGCAGCCAAGATCGCCCAGGGGGCGCGAATACCGGGGAGCTGTTTTTT. The V gene is TRBV4-1, the J gene TRBJ2-2; 8 bases agree with TRBD1. The CDR3 contains 18 residues. The V gene's germline CDR1 is MGHRA and CDR2 YSYEKL.

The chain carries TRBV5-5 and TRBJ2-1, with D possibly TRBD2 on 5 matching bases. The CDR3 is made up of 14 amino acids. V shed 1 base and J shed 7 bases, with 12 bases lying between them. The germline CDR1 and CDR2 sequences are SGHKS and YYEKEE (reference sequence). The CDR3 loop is CASSLSGFGNEQFF. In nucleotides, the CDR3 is TGTGCCAGCAGCTTGTCGGGGTTTGGGAATGAGCAGTTCTTC. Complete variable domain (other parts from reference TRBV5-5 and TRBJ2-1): DAGVTQSPTHLIKTRGQQVTLRCSPISGHKSVSWYQQVLGQGPQFIFQYYEKEERGRGNFPDRFSARQFPNYSSELNVNALLLGDSALYLCASSLSGFGNEQFFGPGTRLTVL.

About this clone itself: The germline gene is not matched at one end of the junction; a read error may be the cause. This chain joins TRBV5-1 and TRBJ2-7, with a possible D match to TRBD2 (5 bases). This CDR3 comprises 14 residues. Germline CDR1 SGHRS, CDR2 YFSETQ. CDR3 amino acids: CASSLPLGSSEQYF. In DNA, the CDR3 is TGCGCCAGCAGCTTGCCACTAGGTTCCTCCGAGCAGTACTTC.

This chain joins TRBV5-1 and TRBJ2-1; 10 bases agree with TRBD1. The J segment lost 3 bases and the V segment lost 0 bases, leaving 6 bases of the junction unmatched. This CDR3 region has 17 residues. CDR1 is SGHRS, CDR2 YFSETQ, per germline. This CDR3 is CASSLGDRGLIYNEQFF. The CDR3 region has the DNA TGCGCCAGCAGCTTGGGGGACAGGGGACTAATCTACAATGAGCAGTTCTTC.

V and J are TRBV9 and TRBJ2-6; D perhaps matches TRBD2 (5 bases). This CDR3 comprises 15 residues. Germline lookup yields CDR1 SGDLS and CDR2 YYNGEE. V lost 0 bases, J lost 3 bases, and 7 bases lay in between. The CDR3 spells CASSVGGNGANVLTF. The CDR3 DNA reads TGTGCCAGCAGCGTAGGAGGGAATGGGGCCAACGTCCTGACTTTC.